Presented here are 13 T cell receptor beta chains from one specimen sequenced in a study of T cell responses to AZD1222 COVID-19 vaccine. The data were produced by immunoSEQ multiplex PCR, yet TCRdb's version contains in-frame clones alone and is incomplete. The sample shows about 140,000 clones, 88% of them seen only once. The sample was peripheral blood, taken on day 0 of AZD1222 vaccination. These receptor sequences come from an adult in good health.

This clone was found a few times. V usage is TRBV4-3 and J usage is TRBJ2-7; D is uncertain. The germline V gene has CDR1 LGHNA and CDR2 YSLEER. Trimming shortened V by 2 bases and J by 1 base, and 9 bases separated the two germline ends. The CDR3 sequence is 14 residues long. The CDR3, as DNA: TGCGCCAGCAGCCAACAACTTAATTCCTACGAGCAGTACTTC. Protein sequence: CASSQQLNSYEQYF.

The rearrangement joins TRBV29-1 to TRBJ1-2; D is perhaps TRBD1 (6 bases). The CDR3 totals 12 residues. Trimming removed 5 bases from V and 6 bases from J, with 13 bases in between. Germline V gene sequence: CDR1 SQVTM, CDR2 ANQGSEA. CDR3 DNA sequence: TGCAGCGTTAGGGGGACCGGCAATGGCTACACCTTC. Translating it yields CSVRGTGNGYTF.

The J gene is TRBJ2-7, the V gene TRBV6-2 or TRBV6-3; D ambiguous. The CDR3 is 12 amino acids. Trimming stripped 5 bases from V and 2 bases from J, with 7 bases between. CDR1 and CDR2 (germline): MNHEY, SVGEGT. CDR3 protein: CASSPHTYEQYF. In nucleotides, the CDR3 is TGTGCCAGCAGTCCCCATACCTACGAGCAGTACTTC.

V is TRBV9 and J is TRBJ2-1; TRBD2 agrees at 7 bases. The CDR3 has 14 amino acids. CDR1 is SGDLS and CDR2 is YYNGEE in the germline V gene. V was clipped by 4 bases and J by 10 bases; unmatched bases: 11. The CDR3 sequence: CASSPTGGGGEQFF. CDR3 DNA sequence: TGTGCCAGCAGCCCAACGGGGGGAGGAGGCGAGCAGTTCTTC.

The V call is TRBV25-1, the J call TRBJ1-4; weak D call: TRBD1 (6 bases). Trimming cost V 5 bases and J 8 bases, with 15 bases left between them. Looked up from germline, CDR1 is MGHDK and CDR2 is SYGVNS. The CDR3 contains 14 residues. CDR3: CASSPHRVGEKLFF. The DNA for the CDR3 is TGTGCCAGCAGTCCCCACAGGGTCGGAGAAAAACTGTTTTTT.

The J gene is TRBJ2-3, the V gene TRBV7-9, with TRBD1 matching 9 bases. Per germline, CDR1 SEHNR and CDR2 FQNEAQ (reference sequence). With 5 bases clipped from V and 1 base from J, the junction kept 7 bases outside the gene matches. The CDR3 length is 16 residues. The CDR3, as DNA: TGTGCCAGCAGCCCGACGACAGGGGGTGGCACAGATACGCAGTATTTT. Its protein product is CASSPTTGGGTDTQYF.

J is TRBJ1-5 and V is TRBV2, with TRBD1 as a possible D gene (6 bases). Germline values: CDR1 SNHLY, CDR2 FYNNEI. V was pared by 8 bases and J by 4 bases, with 12 bases between. CDR3 length: 13 amino acids. CDR3 loop: CASSGGFNQPQHF. The DNA for the CDR3 is TGTGCCAGCTCGGGGGGCTTTAATCAGCCCCAGCATTTT.

This clone was seen only once. This chain connects TRBV11-2 to TRBJ1-1; 7 bases fit TRBD1. Germline CDR1 reads SGHAT; CDR2 reads FQNNGV. Trimming removed 4 bases from V and 1 base from J; junction bases left unmatched: 6. The CDR3 totals 15 residues. The CDR3 loop reads CASSSTGMWNTEAFF. CDR3 coding DNA: TGTGCCAGCAGCTCGACAGGGATGTGGAACACTGAAGCTTTCTTT.

The chain recombines TRBV4-1 with TRBJ2-3; D remains ambiguous. Germline V gene sequence: CDR1 MGHRA, CDR2 YSYEKL. Trimming removed 7 bases from V and 0 bases from J, with 8 bases in between. The CDR3 length is 13 residues. The chain's CDR3 is CASTGYSTDTQYF. The DNA for the CDR3 is TGCGCCAGCACGGGTTATAGCACAGATACGCAGTATTTT.

The chain couples TRBV13 to TRBJ2-2; 9 positions match TRBD1. The V and J ends lost 3 bases and 6 bases, in that order; junction bases with no gene match: 5. The CDR3 consists of 15 residues. Germline CDR1 and CDR2: PRHDT and FYEKMQ (reference sequence). The CDR3 coding sequence is TGTGCCAGCAGCTTTGCCTGGACAGGGGCCGGGGAGCTGTTTTTT. Translation: CASSFAWTGAGELFF. Drawing the rest from reference TRBV13 and TRBJ2-2, the complete variable domain is AAGVIQSPRHLIKEKRETATLKCYPIPRHDTVYWYQQGPGQDPQFLISFYEKMQSDKGSIPDRFSAQQFSDYHSELNMSSLELGDSALYFCASSFAWTGAGELFFGEGSRLTVL.

The V call is TRBV4-3, the J call TRBJ1-2; 10 nucleotides align to TRBD1. V was clipped by 8 bases and J by 6 bases; unmatched bases: 12. The germline gives CDR1 LGHNA, CDR2 YSLEER. The CDR3 spans 15 residues. The DNA of the CDR3 is TGCGCCAGCGGACGACAGGGGGCGAGGGTAGATGGCTACACCTTC. Translating it yields CASGRQGARVDGYTF.

A word on this clone: At one end, the junction sequence differs from germline, possibly due to a read error. The chain couples TRBV6-6 to TRBJ1-5; D is unresolved. The CDR3 has 13 amino acids. CDR1 MNHNY and CDR2 SVGAGI come from the germline V gene (reference sequence). As DNA, the CDR3 is TGTGCCAGCAGTTACCTCGGTTTTGGACTTCGGAATTTT. This codes for CASSYLGFGLRNF.

V is TRBV7-6 and J is TRBJ1-4; D not resolved. Between the trimmed V and J ends, which lost 5 bases and 4 bases, there was a span of 14 bases. The germline CDR1 and CDR2 sequences are SGHVS and FNYEAQ. This CDR3 is 15 amino acids long. This CDR3 is CASSQLGTYNEKLFF. DNA for the CDR3: TGTGCCAGCAGCCAACTGGGCACTTATAATGAAAAACTGTTTTTT.